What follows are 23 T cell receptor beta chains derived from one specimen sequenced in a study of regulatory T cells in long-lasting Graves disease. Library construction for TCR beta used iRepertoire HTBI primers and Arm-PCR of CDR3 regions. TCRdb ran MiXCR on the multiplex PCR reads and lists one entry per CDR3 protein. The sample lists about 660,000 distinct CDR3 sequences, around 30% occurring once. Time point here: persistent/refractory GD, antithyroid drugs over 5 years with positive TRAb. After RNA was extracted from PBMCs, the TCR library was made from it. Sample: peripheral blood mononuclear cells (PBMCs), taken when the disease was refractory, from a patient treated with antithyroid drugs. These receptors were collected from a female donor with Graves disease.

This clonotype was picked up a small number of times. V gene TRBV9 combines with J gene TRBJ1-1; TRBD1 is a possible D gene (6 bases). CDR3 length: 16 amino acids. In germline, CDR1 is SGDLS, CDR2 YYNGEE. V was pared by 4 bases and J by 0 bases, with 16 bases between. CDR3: CASSSQGSKMNTEAFF. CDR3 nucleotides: TGTGCCAGCAGCTCACAGGGTAGCAAGATGAACACTGAAGCTTTCTTT.

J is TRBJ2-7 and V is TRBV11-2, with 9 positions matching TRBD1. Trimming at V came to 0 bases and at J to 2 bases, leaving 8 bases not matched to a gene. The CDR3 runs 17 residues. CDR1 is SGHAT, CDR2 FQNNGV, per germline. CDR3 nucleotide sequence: TGTGCCAGCAGCTTAGATCCAACAGGGGGCCTTACCTACGAGCAGTACTTC. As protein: CASSLDPTGGLTYEQYF.

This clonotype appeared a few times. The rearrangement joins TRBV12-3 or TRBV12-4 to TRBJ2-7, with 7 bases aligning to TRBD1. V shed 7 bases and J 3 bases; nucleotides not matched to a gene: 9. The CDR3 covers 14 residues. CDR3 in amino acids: CASTLSDRDYEQYF. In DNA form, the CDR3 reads TGTGCCAGCACCCTCTCCGACAGGGACTACGAGCAGTACTTC.

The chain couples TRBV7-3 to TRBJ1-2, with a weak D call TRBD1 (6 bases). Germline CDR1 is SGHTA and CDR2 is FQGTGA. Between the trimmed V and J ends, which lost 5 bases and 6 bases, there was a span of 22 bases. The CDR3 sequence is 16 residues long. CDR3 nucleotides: TGTGCCAGCAGCCCCACCCCGGACAGCCGATTGCATGGCTACACCTTC. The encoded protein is CASSPTPDSRLHGYTF.

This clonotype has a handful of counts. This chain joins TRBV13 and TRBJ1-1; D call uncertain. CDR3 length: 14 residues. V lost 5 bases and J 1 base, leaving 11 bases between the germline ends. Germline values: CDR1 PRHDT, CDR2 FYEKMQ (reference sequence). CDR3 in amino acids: CASSPSVSNTEAFF. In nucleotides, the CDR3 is TGTGCCAGCAGCCCGAGCGTTTCGAACACTGAAGCTTTCTTT.

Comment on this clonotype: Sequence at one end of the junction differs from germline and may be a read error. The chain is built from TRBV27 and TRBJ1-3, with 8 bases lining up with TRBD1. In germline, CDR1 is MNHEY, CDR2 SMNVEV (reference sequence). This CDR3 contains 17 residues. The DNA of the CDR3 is TGTGCCGGCAGCAAACGGGCGGACAGGGAGTTTGGAAACACCATATATTTT. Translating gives CAGSKRADREFGNTIYF.

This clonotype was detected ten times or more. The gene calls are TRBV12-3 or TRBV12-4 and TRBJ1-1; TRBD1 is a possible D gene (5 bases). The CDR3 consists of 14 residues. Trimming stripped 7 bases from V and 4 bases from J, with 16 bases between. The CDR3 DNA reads TGTGCCAGCACCCCACATCCGGGGGGCACTGAAGCTTTCTTT. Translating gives CASTPHPGGTEAFF.

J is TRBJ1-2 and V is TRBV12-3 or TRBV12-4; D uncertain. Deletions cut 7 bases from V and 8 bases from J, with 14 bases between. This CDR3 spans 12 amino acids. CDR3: CASTPGPEGYTF. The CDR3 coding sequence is TGTGCCAGCACACCCGGCCCCGAAGGCTACACCTTC.

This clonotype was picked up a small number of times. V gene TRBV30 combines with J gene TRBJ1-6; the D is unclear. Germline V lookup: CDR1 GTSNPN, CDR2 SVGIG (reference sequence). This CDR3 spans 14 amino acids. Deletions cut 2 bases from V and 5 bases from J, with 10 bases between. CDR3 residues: CAWSLRGDNSPLHF. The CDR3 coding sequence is TGTGCCTGGAGTTTACGGGGAGATAATTCACCCCTCCACTTT.

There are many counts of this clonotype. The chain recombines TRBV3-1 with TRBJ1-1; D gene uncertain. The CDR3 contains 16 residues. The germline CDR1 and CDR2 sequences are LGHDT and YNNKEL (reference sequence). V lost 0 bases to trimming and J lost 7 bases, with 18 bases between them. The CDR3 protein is CASSQDGRGGHIEAFF. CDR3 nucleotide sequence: TGTGCCAGCAGCCAAGATGGGAGAGGAGGGCATATTGAAGCTTTCTTT. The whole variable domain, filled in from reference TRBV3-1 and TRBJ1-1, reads DTAVSQTPKYLVTQMGNDKSIKCEQNLGHDTMYWYKQDSKKFLKIMFSYNNKELIINETVPNRFSPKSPDKAHLNLHINSLELGDSAVYFCASSQDGRGGHIEAFFGQGTRLTVV.

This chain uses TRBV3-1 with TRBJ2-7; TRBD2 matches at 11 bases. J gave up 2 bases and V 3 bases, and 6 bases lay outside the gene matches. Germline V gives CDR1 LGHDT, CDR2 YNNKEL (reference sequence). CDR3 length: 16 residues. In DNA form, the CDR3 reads TGTGCCAGCAGCCAGGCCGGGACTAGCGGTCCCTACGAGCAGTACTTC. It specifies CASSQAGTSGPYEQYF.

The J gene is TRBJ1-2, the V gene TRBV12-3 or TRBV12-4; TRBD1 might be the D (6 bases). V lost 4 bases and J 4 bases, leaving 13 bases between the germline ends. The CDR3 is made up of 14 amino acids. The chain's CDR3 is CASSSLGQSYGYTF. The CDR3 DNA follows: TGTGCCAGCAGTTCTTTGGGACAAAGCTATGGCTACACCTTC.

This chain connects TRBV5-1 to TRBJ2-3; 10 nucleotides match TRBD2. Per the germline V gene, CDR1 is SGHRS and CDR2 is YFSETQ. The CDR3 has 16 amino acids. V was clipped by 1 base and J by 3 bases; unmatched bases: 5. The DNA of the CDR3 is TGCGCCAGCAGCTTGTCACTAGCGGGACGGACAGATACGCAGTATTTT. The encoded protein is CASSLSLAGRTDTQYF.

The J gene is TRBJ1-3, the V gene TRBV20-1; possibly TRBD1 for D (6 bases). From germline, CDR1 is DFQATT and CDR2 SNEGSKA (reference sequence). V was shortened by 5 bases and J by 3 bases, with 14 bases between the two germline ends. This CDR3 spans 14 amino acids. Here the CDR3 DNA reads TGCAGTGCTGCGGAGGACAGTCTTGGAAACACCATATATTTT. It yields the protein CSAAEDSLGNTIYF.

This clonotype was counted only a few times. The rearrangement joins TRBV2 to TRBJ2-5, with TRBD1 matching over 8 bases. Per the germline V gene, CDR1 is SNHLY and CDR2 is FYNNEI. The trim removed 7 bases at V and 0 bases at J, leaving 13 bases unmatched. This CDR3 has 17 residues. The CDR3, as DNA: TGTGCCAGCAATCAATGGGGGGACAGGTCGGACCAAGAGACCCAGTACTTC. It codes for CASNQWGDRSDQETQYF.

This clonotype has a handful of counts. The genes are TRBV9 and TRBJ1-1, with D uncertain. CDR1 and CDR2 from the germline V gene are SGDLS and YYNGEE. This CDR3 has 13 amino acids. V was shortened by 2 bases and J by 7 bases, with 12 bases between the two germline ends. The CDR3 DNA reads TGTGCCAGCAGCGTGGGGTATGAGAGTGAAGCTTTCTTT. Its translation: CASSVGYESEAFF.

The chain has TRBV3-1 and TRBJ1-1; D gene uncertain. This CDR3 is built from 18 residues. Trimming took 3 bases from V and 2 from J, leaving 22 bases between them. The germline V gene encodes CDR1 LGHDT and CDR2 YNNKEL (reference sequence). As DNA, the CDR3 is TGTGCCAGCAGCCATAGTCCCCCGTGGCAAGATGGCAACACTGAAGCTTTCTTT. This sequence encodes CASSHSPPWQDGNTEAFF.

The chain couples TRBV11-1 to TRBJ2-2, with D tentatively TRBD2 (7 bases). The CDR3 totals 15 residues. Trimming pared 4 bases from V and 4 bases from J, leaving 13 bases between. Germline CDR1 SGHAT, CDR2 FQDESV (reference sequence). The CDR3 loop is CASSWGGAGTGELFF. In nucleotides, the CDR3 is TGTGCCAGCAGCTGGGGGGGCGCGGGCACCGGGGAGCTGTTTTTT.

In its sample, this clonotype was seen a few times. The CDR3 sequence is CASSIAGGVEQYF. As DNA, the CDR3 is TGTGCCAGTAGTATAGCTGGAGGGGTCGAGCAGTACTTC. This rearrangement joins TRBV19 to TRBJ2-7; a possible D gene is TRBD2 (6 bases). The CDR3 is 13 residues long. V lost 1 base to trimming and J lost 6 bases, with 10 bases between them. CDR1 LNHDA and CDR2 SQIVND come from the germline V gene (reference sequence).

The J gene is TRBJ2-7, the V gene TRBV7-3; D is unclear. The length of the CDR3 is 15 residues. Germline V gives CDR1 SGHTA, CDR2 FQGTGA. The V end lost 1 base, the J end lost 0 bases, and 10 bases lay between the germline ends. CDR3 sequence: CASSLSGRSSYEQYF. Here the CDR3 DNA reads TGTGCCAGCAGCTTAAGTGGGCGGAGCTCCTACGAGCAGTACTTC.

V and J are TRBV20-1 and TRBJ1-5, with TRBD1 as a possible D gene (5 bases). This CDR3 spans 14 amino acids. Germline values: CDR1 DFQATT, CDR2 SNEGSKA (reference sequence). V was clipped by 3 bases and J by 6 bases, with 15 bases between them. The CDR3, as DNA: TGCAGTGCTAGTCCGGTAGGGGTGGGTCAGCCCCAGCATTTT. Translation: CSASPVGVGQPQHF.

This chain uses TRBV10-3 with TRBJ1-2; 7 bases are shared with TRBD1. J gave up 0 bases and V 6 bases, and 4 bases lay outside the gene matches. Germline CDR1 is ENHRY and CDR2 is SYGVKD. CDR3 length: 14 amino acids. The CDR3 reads CAISPQGTNYGYTF. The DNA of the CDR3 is TGTGCCATCAGCCCACAGGGGACTAACTATGGCTACACCTTC.

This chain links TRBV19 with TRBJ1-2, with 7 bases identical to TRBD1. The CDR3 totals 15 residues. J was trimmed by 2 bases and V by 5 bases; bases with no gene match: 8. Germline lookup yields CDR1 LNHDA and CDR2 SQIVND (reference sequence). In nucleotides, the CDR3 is TGTGCCAGTAGTGTCTACAGGGGCCAAAACTATGGCTACACCTTC. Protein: CASSVYRGQNYGYTF.